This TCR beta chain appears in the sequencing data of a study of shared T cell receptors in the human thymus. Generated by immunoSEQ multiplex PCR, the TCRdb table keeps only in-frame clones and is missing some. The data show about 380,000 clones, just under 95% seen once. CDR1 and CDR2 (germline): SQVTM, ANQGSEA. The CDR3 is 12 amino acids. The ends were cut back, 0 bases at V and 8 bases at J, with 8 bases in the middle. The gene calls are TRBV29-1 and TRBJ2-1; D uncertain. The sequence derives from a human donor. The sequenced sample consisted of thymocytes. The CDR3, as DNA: TGCAGCGTTGAAGATCAGGCATATGAGCAGTTCTTC. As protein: CSVEDQAYEQFF.